The 4 T cell receptor beta chains listed next were all sequenced from one sample in a study of shared clonotypes between healthy human individuals. Generated by immunoSEQ multiplex PCR, the TCRdb table keeps only in-frame clones and is missing some. The sample contains millions of clones, 85% to 95% of which appear only once. The specimen sequenced was naive CD4+ T cells sorted from blood. Described subset: CD45RA+ positively selected. Receptors originate from a man aged 18 to 29 in good health.

The chain carries TRBV7-2 and TRBJ2-5; TRBD1 matches 9 bases. The CDR3 spans 15 residues. CDR1 and CDR2 from the germline V gene are SGHTA and FQGNSA. V gave up 0 bases and J gave up 5 bases; unmatched junction bases: 4. The DNA of the CDR3 is TGTGCCAGCAGCTTAGCCGGGACAGGGAGTGAGACCCAGTACTTC. Translating gives CASSLAGTGSETQYF. Based on the CDR3 plus reference TRBV7-2 and TRBJ2-5, the full variable domain is GAGVSQSPSNKVTEKGKDVELRCDPISGHTALYWYRQSLGQGLEFLIYFQGNSAPDKSGLPSDRFSAERTGGSVSTLTIQRTQQEDSAVYLCASSLAGTGSETQYFGPGTRLLVL.

The CDR3 DNA reads as TGTGCCAGCAGTACGGGGGTGTTAGGTCAGCCCCAGCATTTT. Amino acids: CASSTGVLGQPQHF. The chain uses TRBV6-4 and TRBJ1-5, with D maybe TRBD1 (5 bases). V was trimmed by 5 bases and J by 6 bases, leaving 14 bases between them. CDR1 is MRHNA, CDR2 SNTAGT, per germline. This CDR3 region has 14 residues.

The CDR3 reads CASWTSSSYEQYF. The DNA for the CDR3 is TGTGCCAGCTGGACATCGAGCTCCTACGAGCAGTACTTC. This chain links TRBV6-1 with TRBJ2-7; D perhaps matches TRBD1 (5 bases). The CDR3 has 13 residues. CDR1 MNHNS and CDR2 SASEGT come from the germline V gene. V gave up 8 bases and J gave up 0 bases, with 11 bases separating them.

This sequence joins TRBV5-1 and TRBJ1-6; a possible D gene is TRBD1 (5 bases). The CDR3 is 16 residues long. Germline CDR1 is SGHRS and CDR2 is YFSETQ. V was clipped by 4 bases and J by 7 bases, with 18 bases between them. CDR3 bases: TGCGCCAGCAGCAGGGCCGGGGACGTGGGGAATTCACCCCTCCACTTT. Its translation is CASSRAGDVGNSPLHF.